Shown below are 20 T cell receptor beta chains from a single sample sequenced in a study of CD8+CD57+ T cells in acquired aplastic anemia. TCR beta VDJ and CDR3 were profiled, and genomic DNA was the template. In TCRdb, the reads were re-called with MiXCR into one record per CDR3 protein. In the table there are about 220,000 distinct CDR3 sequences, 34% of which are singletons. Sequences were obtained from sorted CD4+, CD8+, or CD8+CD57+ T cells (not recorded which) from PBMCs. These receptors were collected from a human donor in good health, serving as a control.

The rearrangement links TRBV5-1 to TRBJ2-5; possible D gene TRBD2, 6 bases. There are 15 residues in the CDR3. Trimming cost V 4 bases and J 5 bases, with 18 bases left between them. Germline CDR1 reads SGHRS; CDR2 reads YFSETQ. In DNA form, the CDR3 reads TGCGCCAGCAGCCCTACTACTAGCCATTTGGAGACCCAGTACTTC. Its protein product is CASSPTTSHLETQYF.

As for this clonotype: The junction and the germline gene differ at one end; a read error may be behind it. In DNA form, the CDR3 reads TGTGCCAGCAGTTTAGCCGGGGTACAGGGCTACACCTTT. Protein: CASSLAGVQGYTF. The chain recombines TRBV28 with TRBJ1-2; perhaps TRBD1 as D (6 bases). The CDR3 extends over 13 amino acids. Germline V lookup: CDR1 MDHEN, CDR2 SYDVKM.

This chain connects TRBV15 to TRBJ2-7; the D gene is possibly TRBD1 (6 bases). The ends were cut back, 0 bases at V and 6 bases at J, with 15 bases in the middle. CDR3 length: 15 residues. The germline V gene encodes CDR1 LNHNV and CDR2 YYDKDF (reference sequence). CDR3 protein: CATSRDRGAGSEQYF. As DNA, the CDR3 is TGTGCCACCAGCAGAGACAGGGGCGCAGGAAGCGAGCAGTACTTC.

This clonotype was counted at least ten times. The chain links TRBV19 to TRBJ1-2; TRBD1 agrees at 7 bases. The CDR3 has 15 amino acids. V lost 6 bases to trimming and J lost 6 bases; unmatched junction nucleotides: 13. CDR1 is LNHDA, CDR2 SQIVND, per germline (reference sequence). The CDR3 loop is CASRRSKGARNGYTF. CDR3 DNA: TGTGCCAGTAGGCGCAGTAAGGGGGCAAGGAATGGCTACACCTTC. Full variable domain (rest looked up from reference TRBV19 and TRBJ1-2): DGGITQSPKYLFRKEGQNVTLSCEQNLNHDAMYWYRQDPGQGLRLIYYSQIVNDFQKGDIAEGYSVSREKKESFPLTVTSAQKNPTAFYLCASRRSKGARNGYTFGSGTRLTVV.

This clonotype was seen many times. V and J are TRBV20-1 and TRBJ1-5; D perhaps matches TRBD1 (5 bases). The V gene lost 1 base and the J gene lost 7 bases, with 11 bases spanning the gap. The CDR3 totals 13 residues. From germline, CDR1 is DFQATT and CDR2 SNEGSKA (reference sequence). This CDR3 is CSARASSGQPQHF. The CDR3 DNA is TGCAGTGCTAGAGCTTCCTCAGGGCAGCCCCAGCATTTT.

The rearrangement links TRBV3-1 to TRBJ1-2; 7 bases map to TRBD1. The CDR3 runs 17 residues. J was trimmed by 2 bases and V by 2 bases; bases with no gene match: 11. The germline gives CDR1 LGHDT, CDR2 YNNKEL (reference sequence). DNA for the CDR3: TGTGCCAGCAGCCAACCGGTAAGGGGACAGCTAAACTATGGCTACACCTTC. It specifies CASSQPVRGQLNYGYTF.

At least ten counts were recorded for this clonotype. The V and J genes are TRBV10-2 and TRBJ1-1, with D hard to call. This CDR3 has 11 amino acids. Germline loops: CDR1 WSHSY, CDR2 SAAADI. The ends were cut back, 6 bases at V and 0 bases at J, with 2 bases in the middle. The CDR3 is CASSMNTEAFF. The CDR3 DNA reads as TGCGCCAGCAGCATGAACACTGAAGCTTTCTTT.

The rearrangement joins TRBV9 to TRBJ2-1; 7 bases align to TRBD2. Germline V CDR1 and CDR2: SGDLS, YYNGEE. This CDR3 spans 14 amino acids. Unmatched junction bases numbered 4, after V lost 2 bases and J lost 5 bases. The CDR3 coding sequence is TGTGCCAGCAGCGTTTCTAGCGGTAACAATGAGCAGTTCTTC. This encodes CASSVSSGNNEQFF.

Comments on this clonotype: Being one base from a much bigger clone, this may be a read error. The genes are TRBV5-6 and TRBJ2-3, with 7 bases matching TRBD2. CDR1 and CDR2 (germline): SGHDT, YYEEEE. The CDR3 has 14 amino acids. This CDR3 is CANSTGGEGDTQYF. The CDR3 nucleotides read TGTGCCAACAGCACGGGAGGCGAAGGGGATACGCAGTATTTT.

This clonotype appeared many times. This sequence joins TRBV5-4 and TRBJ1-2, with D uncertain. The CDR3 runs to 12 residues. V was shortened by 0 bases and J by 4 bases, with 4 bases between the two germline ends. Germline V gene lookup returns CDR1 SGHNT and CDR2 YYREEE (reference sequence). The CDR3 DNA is TGTGCCAGCAGCTTGGGTGTCTATGGCTACACCTTC. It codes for CASSLGVYGYTF.

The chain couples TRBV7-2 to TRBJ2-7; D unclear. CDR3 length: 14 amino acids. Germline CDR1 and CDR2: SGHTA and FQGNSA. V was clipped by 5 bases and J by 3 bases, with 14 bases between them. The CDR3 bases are TGTGCCAGCAGCCGAGGTGTGCCTGGCTACGAGCAGTACTTC. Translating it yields CASSRGVPGYEQYF.

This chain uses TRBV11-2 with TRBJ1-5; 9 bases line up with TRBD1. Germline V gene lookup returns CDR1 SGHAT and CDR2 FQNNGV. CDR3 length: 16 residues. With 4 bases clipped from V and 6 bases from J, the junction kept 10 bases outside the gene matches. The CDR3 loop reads CASSYNQQGAGQPQHF. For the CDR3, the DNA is TGTGCCAGCAGCTACAACCAACAGGGGGCAGGTCAGCCCCAGCATTTT. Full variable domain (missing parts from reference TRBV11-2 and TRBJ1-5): EAGVAQSPRYKIIEKRQSVAFWCNPISGHATLYWYQQILGQGPKLLIQFQNNGVVDDSQLPKDRFSAERLKGVDSTLKIQPAKLEDSAVYLCASSYNQQGAGQPQHFGDGTRLSIL.

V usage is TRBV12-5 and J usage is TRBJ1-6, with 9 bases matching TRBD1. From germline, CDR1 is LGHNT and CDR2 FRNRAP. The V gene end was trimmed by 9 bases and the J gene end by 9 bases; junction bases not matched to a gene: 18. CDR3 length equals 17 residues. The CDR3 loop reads CASRGQGAGFSVSPLHF. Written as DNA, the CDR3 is TGTGCTAGCAGGGGACAGGGTGCGGGGTTTTCGGTTTCACCCCTCCACTTT.

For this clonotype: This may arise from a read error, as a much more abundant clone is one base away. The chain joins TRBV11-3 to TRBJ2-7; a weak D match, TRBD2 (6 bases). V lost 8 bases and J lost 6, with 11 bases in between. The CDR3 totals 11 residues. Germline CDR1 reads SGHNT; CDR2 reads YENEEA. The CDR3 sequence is CASGWRGEQYF. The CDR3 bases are TGTGCCAGCGGCTGGAGGGGCGAGCAGTACTTC.

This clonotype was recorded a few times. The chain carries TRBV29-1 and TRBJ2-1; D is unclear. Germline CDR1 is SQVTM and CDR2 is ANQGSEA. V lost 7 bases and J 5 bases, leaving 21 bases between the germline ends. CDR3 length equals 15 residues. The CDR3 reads CSASSPTYPNNEQFF. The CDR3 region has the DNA TGCAGCGCCAGCTCACCTACCTACCCTAACAATGAGCAGTTCTTC.

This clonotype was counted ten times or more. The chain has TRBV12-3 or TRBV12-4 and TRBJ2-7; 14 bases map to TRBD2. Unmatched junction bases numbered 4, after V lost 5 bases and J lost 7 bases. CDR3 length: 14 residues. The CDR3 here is CASSGGLAGEEQYF. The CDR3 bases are TGTGCCAGCAGTGGGGGACTAGCGGGGGAGGAGCAGTACTTC.

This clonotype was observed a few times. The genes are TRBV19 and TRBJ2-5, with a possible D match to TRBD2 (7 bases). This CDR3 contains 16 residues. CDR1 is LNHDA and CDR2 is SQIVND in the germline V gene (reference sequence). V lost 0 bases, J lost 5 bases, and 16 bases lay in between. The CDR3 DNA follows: TGTGCCAGTAGTATAGATCCCGGGGGGCCCTGGGAGACCCAGTACTTC. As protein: CASSIDPGGPWETQYF. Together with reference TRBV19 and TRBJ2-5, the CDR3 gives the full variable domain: DGGITQSPKYLFRKEGQNVTLSCEQNLNHDAMYWYRQDPGQGLRLIYYSQIVNDFQKGDIAEGYSVSREKKESFPLTVTSAQKNPTAFYLCASSIDPGGPWETQYFGPGTRLLVL.

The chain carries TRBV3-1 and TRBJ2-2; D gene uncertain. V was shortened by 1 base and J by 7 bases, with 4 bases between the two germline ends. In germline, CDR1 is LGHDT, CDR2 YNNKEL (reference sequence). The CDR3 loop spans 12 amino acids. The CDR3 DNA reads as TGTGCCAGCAGCCAAGTCTTCGGGGAGCTGTTTTTT. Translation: CASSQVFGELFF. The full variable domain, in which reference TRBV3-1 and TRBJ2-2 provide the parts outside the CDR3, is DTAVSQTPKYLVTQMGNDKSIKCEQNLGHDTMYWYKQDSKKFLKIMFSYNNKELIINETVPNRFSPKSPDKAHLNLHINSLELGDSAVYFCASSQVFGELFFGEGSRLTVL.

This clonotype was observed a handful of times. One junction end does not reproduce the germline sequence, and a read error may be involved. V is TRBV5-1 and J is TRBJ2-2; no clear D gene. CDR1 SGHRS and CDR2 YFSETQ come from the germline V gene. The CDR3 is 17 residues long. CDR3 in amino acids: CASSLVVREANTGELFF. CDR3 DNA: TGCGCCAGCAGCTTGGTAGTCAGAGAAGCGAACACTGGGGAGCTGTTTTTT.

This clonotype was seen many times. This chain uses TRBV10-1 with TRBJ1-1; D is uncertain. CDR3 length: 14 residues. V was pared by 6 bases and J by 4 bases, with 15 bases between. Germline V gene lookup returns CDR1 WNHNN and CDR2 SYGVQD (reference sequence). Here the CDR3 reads CASSKNSISTEAFF. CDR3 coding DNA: TGCGCCAGCAGCAAGAATAGTATCTCCACTGAAGCTTTCTTT.